One sample yielded the 3 T cell receptor beta chains listed below, sequenced in a study of T cell responses to AZD1222 COVID-19 vaccine. Only in-frame clones appear in the TCRdb table, and some are missing; sequencing was by immunoSEQ multiplex PCR. The sample holds about 110,000 clones, roughly 90% seen once. Sequenced here: peripheral blood, sampled on day 0 of MenACWY control vaccination. The receptors originated from an adult in good health.

CDR3 DNA: TGTGCCAGCAGCTCAACCGTGTCAGCCTACGAGCAGTACTTC. Translation gives CASSSTVSAYEQYF. The rearrangement uses TRBV7-2 and TRBJ2-7; D gene uncertain. V was shortened by 4 bases and J by 2 bases, with 12 bases between the two germline ends. Germline V gene data show CDR1 as SGHTA and CDR2 as FQGNSA. The CDR3 sequence is 14 residues long.

This clone appeared once. This chain joins TRBV18 and TRBJ1-1; D unresolved. Looked up from germline, CDR1 is KGHSH and CDR2 is LQKENI. V shed 3 bases and J shed 7 bases, with 15 bases lying between them. The CDR3 sequence is 14 residues long. The CDR3 DNA follows: TGTGCCAGCTCACCGCCTCGGACGGTAAATGAAGCTTTCTTT. Translation gives CASSPPRTVNEAFF.

The chain combines TRBV5-5 with TRBJ2-1; 9 bases are shared with TRBD2. Trimming removed 1 base from V and 9 bases from J; junction bases left unmatched: 8. CDR1 is SGHKS and CDR2 is YYEKEE in the germline V gene (reference sequence). This CDR3 has 15 residues. The CDR3 reads CASSLRGGAGGEQFF. The CDR3 nucleotides read TGTGCCAGCAGCTTGCGCGGGGGGGCCGGGGGTGAGCAGTTCTTC. The full variable domain, rest sourced from reference TRBV5-5 and TRBJ2-1, is DAGVTQSPTHLIKTRGQQVTLRCSPISGHKSVSWYQQVLGQGPQFIFQYYEKEERGRGNFPDRFSARQFPNYSSELNVNALLLGDSALYLCASSLRGGAGGEQFFGPGTRLTVL.